This T cell receptor (beta chain) was recovered during a study of Ad26.COV2.S vaccination and SARS-CoV-2 variants. General study findings and limits: Assessments of TCR breadth and depth may have underestimated the total T cell responses. Placebo recipients had lower spike-specific TCR breadth than vaccine recipients. Considerable breadth of spike-specific CD8+ and CD4+ T cell responses has reportedly been documented following vaccination. With respect to non-spike TCR breadth, vaccine and placebo recipients were similar.

Of note for this clone: The antigen remains unidentified.

Here immunoSEQ multiplex PCR was the method, and the copy in TCRdb shows in-frame clones only, minus some. The table records over 110,000 clones, 75% to 90% of them present only once. CDR1 is MNHEY and CDR2 is SVGAGI in the germline V gene. V lost 0 bases, J lost 5 bases, and 6 bases lay in between. This CDR3 comprises 13 residues. Sequencing was performed on peripheral blood, taken after recovery from COVID-19. The chain recombines TRBV6-5 with TRBJ2-3; no clear D. This receptor was identified in a human donor who had recovered from COVID-19. CDR3 residues: CASSYSVRDTQYF. For the CDR3, the DNA is TGTGCCAGCAGTTACTCAGTGAGAGATACGCAGTATTTT.